Here is one T cell receptor beta chain with its context. This sample stems from a study of CD8 T cells in Susac syndrome. Sequencing targeted TCR beta in blood CD8+ and CD4+ T cells. Random hexamers were used to reverse transcribe an amount of about 0.45 to 1 ug RNA. TCRdb called the immunoSEQ multiplex PCR reads again in MiXCR, with one record for every CDR3 protein. The table records about 140,000 distinct CDR3 sequences, about 95% of them present only once. Germline V gene lookup returns CDR1 LGHDT and CDR2 YNNKEL (reference sequence). This CDR3 is built from 16 residues. Trimming removed 0 bases at V and 4 bases at J, with 15 bases between.

Source material: CD4+ T cells from PBMCs. The chain combines TRBV3-1 with TRBJ1-2; D unresolved. This TCR was recovered from a human donor with Susac syndrome. The CDR3 bases are TGTGCCAGCAGCCAAGACCCGACCAATTTGGGCTATGGCTACACCTTC. Its protein is CASSQDPTNLGYGYTF.